The 20 T cell receptor beta chains in this list originate from one sample, sequenced in a study of T-cell reconstitution after alpha-beta-depleted transplantation in children. Preparation of the TCRbeta library involved a method that used unique molecular identifiers. TCRdb reanalysed the PCR reads using MiXCR and keeps one entry per CDR3 protein. The data contain some 550,000 distinct CDR3 sequences, around 20% of them singletons. Here the sequenced sample was PBMCs from the stem cell graft donor, taken from the stem cell graft. These TCRs come from a human donor who donated a stem cell graft to a child with acute lymphoblastic leukemia.

The genes are TRBV4-1 and TRBJ1-4; D not certain. Trimming pared 0 bases from V and 6 bases from J, leaving 8 bases between. CDR1 and CDR2 (germline): MGHRA, YSYEKL. The CDR3 is made up of 14 amino acids. The CDR3 coding sequence is TGCGCCAGCAGCCAAGATATTGGCGATGAAAAACTGTTTTTT. Residues: CASSQDIGDEKLFF.

This clonotype was seen more than once but under ten times. The chain links TRBV7-9 to TRBJ1-5; D perhaps matches TRBD1 (5 bases). Deletions cut 4 bases from V and 2 bases from J, with 12 bases between. CDR1 is SEHNR and CDR2 is FQNEAQ in the germline V gene (reference sequence). The CDR3 is 15 residues long. The CDR3 loop reads CASSSYTGGNQPQHF. The CDR3 region has the DNA TGTGCCAGCAGCTCCTATACAGGAGGCAATCAGCCCCAGCATTTT.

This clonotype was recorded a few times. The chain combines TRBV20-1 with TRBJ1-2; TRBD1 is a possible D gene (5 bases). The CDR3 length is 15 residues. V lost 1 base and J 6 bases, leaving 18 bases between the germline ends. Germline lookup yields CDR1 DFQATT and CDR2 SNEGSKA (reference sequence). The CDR3 bases are TGCAGTGCTAGAGTGGGACGGGGGATTGCGGATGGCTACACCTTC. It translates to CSARVGRGIADGYTF.

The count of this clonotype is one. The chain is built from TRBV27 and TRBJ2-3; D may be TRBD1 or TRBD2 (5 bases each). V dropped 1 base and J dropped 2 bases, with 16 bases sitting between them. From germline, CDR1 is MNHEY and CDR2 SMNVEV (reference sequence). The CDR3 covers 17 residues. The CDR3 region is CASSLLLGTAFTDTQYF. The CDR3 DNA reads as TGTGCCAGCAGTTTATTGTTAGGGACGGCATTCACAGATACGCAGTATTTT.

This clonotype came up many times. J is TRBJ2-7 and V is TRBV27; 9 nucleotides align to TRBD1. The V gene end was trimmed by 4 bases and the J gene end by 5 bases; junction bases not matched to a gene: 9. Germline CDR1 MNHEY, CDR2 SMNVEV (reference sequence). CDR3 size: 15 residues. CDR3 amino acids: CASSSQGTGSHEQYF. In DNA form, the CDR3 reads TGTGCCAGCAGTTCACAGGGGACAGGGAGCCACGAGCAGTACTTC.

This clonotype was counted a few times. This chain uses TRBV5-1 with TRBJ2-2, with D hard to call. Germline V CDR1 and CDR2: SGHRS, YFSETQ. The CDR3 has 15 amino acids. The ends were cut back, 2 bases at V and 1 base at J, with 9 bases in the middle. CDR3 loop: CASSLLTLNTGELFF. In DNA form, the CDR3 reads TGCGCCAGCAGCTTATTGACACTGAACACCGGGGAGCTGTTTTTT.

The V gene is TRBV29-1, the J gene TRBJ1-2; 10 nucleotides agree with TRBD1. The V gene's germline CDR1 is SQVTM and CDR2 ANQGSEA. The V and J ends lost 7 bases and 6 bases, in that order; junction bases with no gene match: 14. The CDR3 has 15 residues. The CDR3 DNA reads TGCAGCGGCACCGGGACAGGGGTTTCCGGAAATGGCTACACCTTC. Its translation: CSGTGTGVSGNGYTF.

This clonotype appeared a few times. The rearrangement links TRBV29-1 to TRBJ1-2, with D uncertain. Germline CDR1 reads SQVTM; CDR2 reads ANQGSEA. This CDR3 region has 16 residues. Trimming cost V 1 base and J 1 base, with 16 bases left between them. CDR3 in DNA: TGCAGCGTTGAAGTGATGCAGGAACGATATAACTATGGCTACACCTTC. Encoded protein: CSVEVMQERYNYGYTF. The full variable domain, rest sourced from reference TRBV29-1 and TRBJ1-2, is SAVISQKPSRDICQRGTSLTIQCQVDSQVTMMFWYRQQPGQSLTLIATANQGSEATYESGFVIDKFPISRPNLTFSTLTVSNMSPEDSSIYLCSVEVMQERYNYGYTFGSGTRLTVV.

Comments on this clonotype: The junction differs from germline at one of its ends, possibly a read error. The chain couples TRBV6-5 to TRBJ2-4; TRBD2 matches 7 bases. CDR1 is MNHEY and CDR2 is SVGAGI in the germline V gene. The CDR3 is 16 residues long. The CDR3 protein is CAISSRLAVAKNIQYF. The DNA of the CDR3 is TGTGCCATCAGTTCTAGACTAGCAGTAGCCAAAAACATTCAGTACTTC.

This rearrangement joins TRBV27 to TRBJ1-1; D is perhaps TRBD1 (5 bases). CDR1 MNHEY and CDR2 SMNVEV come from the germline V gene (reference sequence). This CDR3 has 13 residues. V was shortened by 8 bases and J by 8 bases, with 18 bases between the two germline ends. DNA of the CDR3: TGTGCCAGCTCATTCGCCTGGGGGTCGGAAGCTTTCTTT. It is translated as CASSFAWGSEAFF.

This sequence joins TRBV6-5 and TRBJ2-1; the match to TRBD2 covers 10 bases. Germline CDR1 and CDR2: MNHEY and SVGAGI. V gave up 3 bases and J gave up 7 bases; unmatched junction bases: 6. The CDR3 extends over 15 amino acids. The CDR3 region has the DNA TGTGCCAGCAGTTATCTAGCGGGAGTGAAGAATGAGCAGTTCTTC. It is translated as CASSYLAGVKNEQFF.

The chain combines TRBV29-1 with TRBJ2-1, with a weak D call TRBD2 (5 bases). Trimming removed 5 bases from V and 0 bases from J, with 8 bases in between. CDR1 is SQVTM, CDR2 ANQGSEA, per germline. The CDR3 is made up of 13 amino acids. This CDR3 is CSVKAASYNEQFF. CDR3 nucleotide sequence: TGCAGCGTTAAAGCGGCCTCCTACAATGAGCAGTTCTTC.

The CDR3 is CASSFETTWGLAVYNEQFF. The CDR3 DNA is TGTGCCAGCAGCTTTGAGACCACCTGGGGACTAGCGGTTTACAATGAGCAGTTCTTC. This rearrangement joins TRBV11-1 to TRBJ2-1; the match to TRBD2 covers 11 bases. With V trimmed by 3 bases and J by 4 bases, 14 bases remained unmatched. CDR3 size: 19 residues. CDR1 is SGHAT, CDR2 FQDESV, per germline (reference sequence).

The V call is TRBV6-2 or TRBV6-3, the J call TRBJ2-7, with 10 positions matching TRBD2. The V and J ends lost 4 bases and 6 bases, in that order; junction bases with no gene match: 6. CDR1 is MNHEY and CDR2 is SVGEGT in the germline V gene. The CDR3 length is 14 residues. CDR3 region: CASSFLAGEGEQYF. The CDR3 bases are TGTGCCAGCAGTTTCCTAGCGGGAGAAGGCGAGCAGTACTTC.

The chain is built from TRBV24-1 and TRBJ2-1; D gene unclear. CDR1 and CDR2 from the germline V gene are KGHDR and SFDVKD. The CDR3 totals 13 residues. The V end lost 1 base, the J end lost 7 bases, and 7 bases lay between the germline ends. CDR3: CATSDFGPNEQFF. In DNA form, the CDR3 reads TGTGCCACCAGTGATTTCGGGCCAAATGAGCAGTTCTTC.

This clonotype was detected a few times. The chain links TRBV27 to TRBJ2-7; 8 bases map to TRBD1. V lost 3 bases to trimming and J lost 7 bases; unmatched junction nucleotides: 8. CDR1 MNHEY and CDR2 SMNVEV come from the germline V gene (reference sequence). The CDR3 is 14 residues long. The CDR3 is CASSFGQGAWEQYF. The DNA of the CDR3 is TGTGCCAGCAGTTTCGGGCAGGGGGCTTGGGAGCAGTACTTC.

The genes are TRBV6-5 and TRBJ1-2; 9 bases fit TRBD1. Germline CDR1 and CDR2: MNHEY and SVGAGI. CDR3 size: 14 residues. Trimming took 5 bases from V and 6 from J; bases not matched to a gene: 7. CDR3 protein: CASSPGTGFDGYTF. DNA of the CDR3: TGTGCCAGCAGTCCCGGGACAGGGTTCGATGGCTACACCTTC.

This clonotype has more than one count but fewer than ten. The V and J genes are TRBV28 and TRBJ2-5; TRBD1 aligns across 7 bases. Germline trimming cut 3 bases from V and 0 bases from J; bases unmatched to any gene: 10. Germline CDR1 reads MDHEN; CDR2 reads SYDVKM. The CDR3 length is 17 residues. The CDR3 DNA reads as TGTGCCAGCAGTTTTGATCGGATCACAGGGGACCAAGAGACCCAGTACTTC. It codes for CASSFDRITGDQETQYF.

This clonotype has more than one count but fewer than ten. The J gene is TRBJ2-7, the V gene TRBV7-3, with 10 positions matching TRBD1. From germline, CDR1 is SGHTA and CDR2 FQGTGA. This CDR3 region has 14 residues. With 5 bases clipped from V and 5 bases from J, the junction kept 6 bases outside the gene matches. The CDR3 region has the DNA TGTGCCAGCAGCATGACAGGGGGCGCAGACGAGCAGTACTTC. Residues: CASSMTGGADEQYF.

The rearrangement joins TRBV30 to TRBJ2-5; possible D gene TRBD2, 6 bases. Trimming cost V 2 bases and J 8 bases, with 12 bases left between them. CDR1 is GTSNPN and CDR2 is SVGIG in the germline V gene (reference sequence). The CDR3 has 12 residues. CDR3 sequence: CAWSLRRETQYF. In nucleotides, the CDR3 is TGTGCCTGGAGTCTAAGGAGGGAAACCCAGTACTTC.